This is a list of T cell receptor beta chains from one sample in a study of CD8 T cells in Susac syndrome. From the immunoSEQ multiplex PCR reads, TCRdb called clonotypes with MiXCR, one entry per CDR3 protein. The repertoire holds some 120,000 distinct CDR3 sequences, with about 93% as singletons. Sequenced input: CD4+ T cells from PBMCs. The receptors come from a human donor in good health. CDR3s include the opening cysteine and the closing phenylalanine or tryptophan. Fields, in order: J gene, D gene, V gene, CDR3 protein, CDR3 DNA. D genes are given only for firm matches.

J: TRBJ1-1; D: -; V: TRBV29-1; CDR3: CSVESANTEAFF; DNA: TGCAGCGTTGAATCAGCGAACACTGAAGCTTTCTTT
J: TRBJ2-7; D: -; V: TRBV27; CDR3: CASSRSGFGQGSYEQYF; DNA: TGTGCCAGCAGTAGGAGTGGGTTCGGCCAAGGGTCCTACGAGCAGTACTTC
J: TRBJ1-1; D: -; V: TRBV19; CDR3: CASTSQGGTEAFF; DNA: TGTGCCAGTACATCTCAGGGAGGCACTGAAGCTTTCTTT
J: TRBJ1-1; D: -; V: TRBV3-1; CDR3: CASSRQGYEAFF; DNA: TGTGCCAGCAGCCGCCAGGGGTATGAAGCTTTCTTT
J: TRBJ2-1; D: -; V: TRBV2; CDR3: CASSARGDDNEQFF; DNA: TGTGCCAGCAGTGCTCGGGGAGACGACAATGAGCAGTTCTTC
J: TRBJ2-2; D: -; V: TRBV7-2; CDR3: CASSSGPVELFF; DNA: TGTGCCAGCAGCTCGGGGCCAGTAGAGCTGTTTTTT
J: TRBJ1-1; D: -; V: TRBV28; CDR3: CASSFSSGDWRNTEAFF; DNA: TGTGCCAGCAGTTTTTCTTCAGGTGATTGGCGGAACACTGAAGCTTTCTTT
J: TRBJ1-5; D: TRBD1; V: TRBV6-6; CDR3: CATGGGNQPQHF; DNA: TGTGCCACAGGGGGGGGGAATCAGCCCCAGCATTTT
J: TRBJ2-1; D: TRBD2; V: TRBV12-3/TRBV12-4; CDR3: CAGASGTSYNEQFF; DNA: TGTGCCGGGGCTAGCGGGACCTCCTACAATGAGCAGTTCTTC
J: TRBJ1-1; D: -; V: TRBV4-3; CDR3: CASSQAQGIEAFF; DNA: TGCGCCAGCAGCCAAGCGCAGGGAATTGAAGCTTTCTTT